This T cell receptor beta chain was documented in a study of regulatory T cells in long-lasting Graves disease. General study points: The TCR repertoire of persistent Graves' patients was less diverse than that of newly diagnosed ones.

The time point denotes: persistent/refractory GD, antithyroid drugs over 5 years with positive TRAb. PBMCs provided the RNA from which the TCR library was made. Recruitment took place at an endocrinology department in Xi'an, China. V gave up 6 bases and J gave up 4 bases; unmatched junction bases: 4. This CDR3 contains 14 residues. Germline loops: CDR1 DFQATT, CDR2 SNEGSKA (reference sequence). This clonotype appeared a few times. What it binds is not known. Both iRepertoire HTBI primers and Arm-PCR of CDR3 regions were used to build the TCR beta libraries. TCRdb ran MiXCR on the multiplex PCR reads and lists one entry per CDR3 protein. The data hold roughly 300,000 distinct CDR3 sequences, with around 23% observed a single time.

The chain is built from TRBV20-1 and TRBJ2-5, with 14 nucleotides matching TRBD2. The sample in question was peripheral blood mononuclear cells (PBMCs), obtained when the disease was refractory, from a patient treated with antithyroid drugs. This sequence originates from a female donor with Graves disease. CDR3 coding DNA: TGCAGTGCGACTAGCGGGAGGGCCGTAGAGACCCAGTACTTC. It codes for CSATSGRAVETQYF.